This T cell receptor beta chain was profiled in a study of blood T cell repertoires in COVID-19. This clone was counted a few times. In the original analysis: From reference gene primer amplification, estimates of nucleated cell counts were derived. Clones were read by immunoSEQ multiplex PCR, and TCRdb kept only the in-frame ones, dropping some. The V and J calls and clone size were taken over from that table, and D and trimming were inferred from the DNA. The table has 250,000 to 300,000 clones, approximately 90% seen once. V shed 4 bases and J shed 4 bases, with 10 bases lying between them. The CDR3 length is 13 residues. Germline V gene data show CDR1 as SNHLY and CDR2 as FYNNEI.

The chain couples TRBV2 to TRBJ1-2; no clear D gene. This clonotype originated in a woman aged 30 to 39 with COVID-19, enrolled during active disease. Sequenced: peripheral blood. The CDR3 is CASSVSRSYGYTF. The CDR3 DNA sequence: TGTGCCAGCAGTGTGAGCAGGTCCTATGGCTACACCTTC.